These 17 T cell receptor beta chains were all obtained from the same sample, sequenced in a study of identical twins. TCRdb passed the 5' RACE reads through MiXCR, listing each CDR3 protein once. This table has roughly 490,000 distinct CDR3 sequences, 14% appearing once. These data were also filed under a second study, of yellow fever vaccine responses in identical twins.

The specimen was CD4+ T cells sorted from blood. These receptor sequences come from a woman aged 18-30 years in good health.

The rearrangement joins TRBV24-1 to TRBJ2-1, with a weak D call TRBD1 (6 bases). The CDR3 covers 12 residues. Per the germline V gene, CDR1 is KGHDR and CDR2 is SFDVKD. Trimming cost V 6 bases and J 9 bases, with 11 bases left between them. CDR3 sequence reads: CATSRGRGEQFF. The CDR3 coding sequence is TGTGCCACCAGTAGAGGCAGGGGTGAGCAGTTCTTC.

The chain has TRBV7-2 and TRBJ2-7, with unresolved D. This CDR3 is 14 amino acids long. CDR1 and CDR2 (germline): SGHTA, FQGNSA. The V end was cut by 1 base, the J end by 3 bases, with 10 bases between. The CDR3 DNA follows: TGTGCCAGCAGCTTAGACCTTGGGTTCTACGAGCAGTACTTC. This encodes CASSLDLGFYEQYF.

This clonotype showed up many times. The V gene is TRBV7-9, the J gene TRBJ1-3; no clear D gene. With 2 bases removed from V and 0 bases from J, the gap between germline ends came to 2 bases. This CDR3 has 13 amino acids. Germline-derived CDR1 and CDR2 are SEHNR and FQNEAQ (reference sequence). CDR3 amino acids: CASSLSSGNTIYF. CDR3 sequence (DNA): TGTGCCAGCAGCTTATCCTCTGGAAACACCATATATTTT.

V gene TRBV7-2 combines with J gene TRBJ2-1; D not certain. Between the trimmed V and J ends, which lost 1 base and 6 bases, there was a span of 4 bases. This CDR3 contains 12 residues. In germline, CDR1 is SGHTA, CDR2 FQGNSA. The CDR3 is CASSLVTNEQFF. CDR3 sequence (DNA): TGTGCCAGCAGCTTAGTCACCAATGAGCAGTTCTTC.

This clonotype was recorded a few times. The chain has TRBV15 and TRBJ2-1; weak D call: TRBD1 (6 bases). V was pared by 0 bases and J by 9 bases, with 15 bases between. Germline CDR1 and CDR2: LNHNV and YYDKDF (reference sequence). The CDR3 has 15 residues. The CDR3 nucleotides read TGTGCCACCAGCAGAGAAAGGACAGTGGGTACTGAGCAGTTCTTC. Amino acids: CATSRERTVGTEQFF.

The V and J genes are TRBV20-1 and TRBJ2-3; 8 bases line up with TRBD2. The CDR3 contains 15 residues. CDR1 is DFQATT, CDR2 SNEGSKA, per germline (reference sequence). With 6 bases clipped from V and 3 bases from J, the junction kept 11 bases outside the gene matches. The CDR3 protein is CSAQSGGGRTDTQYF. In DNA form, the CDR3 reads TGCAGTGCCCAGTCGGGGGGGGGCAGAACAGATACGCAGTATTTT.

This clonotype was observed a handful of times. This chain connects TRBV10-1 to TRBJ1-6; 9 bases map to TRBD1. The trim removed 6 bases at V and 10 bases at J, leaving 10 bases unmatched. This CDR3 is 15 amino acids long. Germline-derived CDR1 and CDR2 are WNHNN and SYGVQD (reference sequence). The CDR3 DNA sequence: TGCGCCAGCAGACCAACAGGGGGCTCTGGATCACCCCTCCACTTT. As protein: CASRPTGGSGSPLHF.

In its sample, this clonotype was seen a few times. This chain links TRBV11-1 with TRBJ1-4, with D maybe TRBD1 (6 bases). CDR1 SGHAT and CDR2 FQDESV come from the germline V gene (reference sequence). Trimming took 2 bases from V and 0 from J, leaving 19 bases between them. The CDR3 has 19 residues. The CDR3 DNA reads TGTGCCAGCAGCTTAATCCTCGGCAGGGGTATCACAACTAATGAAAAACTGTTTTTT. It translates to CASSLILGRGITTNEKLFF.

This clonotype has only a few counts. This rearrangement joins TRBV28 to TRBJ2-4; D remains ambiguous. The CDR3 is 18 residues long. Between the trimmed V and J ends, which lost 2 bases and 1 base, there was a span of 18 bases. Germline values: CDR1 MDHEN, CDR2 SYDVKM. DNA of the CDR3: TGTGCCAGCAGTTTACGCAATTGGGAAGTCCCGGCCAAAAACATTCAGTACTTC. This encodes CASSLRNWEVPAKNIQYF.

This clonotype was observed many times. V gene TRBV29-1 combines with J gene TRBJ1-1; 9 bases are a match to TRBD1. CDR1 SQVTM and CDR2 ANQGSEA come from the germline V gene. V lost 1 base to trimming and J lost 4 bases; unmatched junction nucleotides: 7. CDR3 length: 15 residues. CDR3 nucleotide sequence: TGCAGCGTTGAAGTTCATGGACAGGGGTTCACTGAAGCTTTCTTT. It translates to CSVEVHGQGFTEAFF.

The V gene is TRBV20-1, the J gene TRBJ2-2, with D tentatively TRBD2 (7 bases). V gave up 7 bases and J gave up 3 bases, with 9 bases separating them. This CDR3 spans 12 amino acids. The germline CDR1 and CDR2 sequences are DFQATT and SNEGSKA (reference sequence). CDR3 loop: CSVGGHTGELFF. CDR3 in DNA: TGCAGTGTCGGGGGGCACACCGGGGAGCTGTTTTTT.

As regards this clonotype: One junction end disagrees with the germline gene, perhaps due to a read error. The V and J genes are TRBV7-2 and TRBJ2-5; the D is unclear. The CDR3 is made up of 12 amino acids. The germline gives CDR1 SGHTA, CDR2 FQGNSA. CDR3 residues: CASGLQYGTQYF. The CDR3 DNA reads as TGTGCCAGCGGCTTACAATACGGGACCCAGTACTTC.

The gene calls are TRBV5-1 and TRBJ2-5; 9 bases are shared with TRBD1. Germline V gene lookup returns CDR1 SGHRS and CDR2 YFSETQ. This CDR3 comprises 16 residues. The junction had 6 bases not matched to a gene; V was cut back by 0 bases and J by 3 bases. The CDR3 loop is CASSLGARTGEETQYF. In nucleotides, the CDR3 is TGCGCCAGCAGCTTGGGGGCCCGGACAGGGGAAGAGACCCAGTACTTC.

This clonotype was detected only a few times. The chain recombines TRBV20-1 with TRBJ2-7; D perhaps matches TRBD2 (5 bases). The CDR3 consists of 13 residues. Trimming cost V 6 bases and J 4 bases, with 16 bases left between them. Germline V gene sequence: CDR1 DFQATT, CDR2 SNEGSKA (reference sequence). The CDR3 sequence: CSARTPPQYEQYF. CDR3 in DNA: TGCAGTGCCCGGACTCCACCGCAATACGAGCAGTACTTC.

The table lists this clonotype with many counts. This rearrangement joins TRBV15 to TRBJ2-2; perhaps TRBD1 as D (5 bases). V was trimmed by 2 bases and J by 2 bases, leaving 15 bases between them. The CDR3 runs 17 residues. In germline, CDR1 is LNHNV, CDR2 YYDKDF (reference sequence). CDR3 protein: CATSRRWAGKNTGELFF. CDR3 nucleotides: TGTGCCACCAGCAGACGGTGGGCAGGGAAAAACACCGGGGAGCTGTTTTTT.

The chain combines TRBV3-1 with TRBJ1-2; D unclear. The CDR3 runs 12 residues. V dropped 2 bases and J dropped 6 bases, with 7 bases sitting between them. From germline, CDR1 is LGHDT and CDR2 YNNKEL (reference sequence). The CDR3 is CASSQKGHGYTF. The DNA for the CDR3 is TGTGCCAGCAGCCAAAAGGGTCATGGCTACACCTTC.

The chain combines TRBV5-1 with TRBJ2-5, with 8 bases matching TRBD2. V was pared by 6 bases and J by 5 bases, with 3 bases of the junction left unmatched. The germline CDR1 and CDR2 sequences are SGHRS and YFSETQ. The CDR3 has 12 residues. The chain's CDR3 is CASTRGGETQYF. DNA for the CDR3: TGCGCCAGCACCCGGGGGGGTGAGACCCAGTACTTC.